These 4 T cell receptor beta chains were all obtained from the same sample, sequenced in a study of shared clonotypes between healthy human individuals (dated by TCRdb to the early 2020s). Library prep was done by the immunoSEQ multiplex PCR assay. TCRdb took this table from immuneACCESS and kept in-frame rearrangements with V and J called. Such tables lack part of the clones; where checked against another copy, unresolved V genes explain under half of the gap, and the rest is unexplained. Here the sample has about 2.3 million clones; approximately 93% occur a single time. 0.39% of the sample belongs to the ten largest clones. Sequenced: naive CD4+ T cells from PBMCs. What this sample's cell subset or site label stands for: CD45RA+ positively selected. The receptors come from a man younger than 30 in good health. Some clones in this sample may be carry-over from other donors' samples.

The chain couples TRBV11-1 to TRBJ2-5; 10 bases match TRBD1. Germline lookup yields CDR1 SGHAT and CDR2 FQDESV (reference sequence). The ends lost 5 bases at V and 5 bases at J; junction bases unmatched: 8. The CDR3 spans 15 residues. This CDR3 reads CASSLDRGRAETQYF. CDR3 in DNA: TGTGCCAGCAGCCTTGACAGGGGGCGGGCGGAGACCCAGTACTTC.

In DNA form, the CDR3 reads TGTGCCAGCAGCTTGGGGGGACTAGCGACAGATACGCAGTATTTT. It encodes CASSLGGLATDTQYF. V usage is TRBV5-6 and J usage is TRBJ2-3, with 10 bases fitting TRBD2. CDR3 size: 15 residues. With 0 bases clipped from V and 3 bases from J, the junction kept 1 base outside the gene matches. The germline CDR1 and CDR2 sequences are SGHDT and YYEEEE.

On this clone itself: The sample carries other DNA sequences with the same CDR3. The chain combines TRBV28 with TRBJ2-7; maybe TRBD2 (5 bases). V lost 4 bases and J 4 bases, leaving 8 bases between the germline ends. Germline lookup yields CDR1 MDHEN and CDR2 SYDVKM. The CDR3 covers 12 residues. CDR3 sequence (DNA): TGTGCCAGCAGTTCTAGCCTATACGAGCAGTACTTC. It yields the protein CASSSSLYEQYF. Combining the CDR3 with reference TRBV28 and TRBJ2-7 gives the whole variable domain DVKVTQSSRYLVKRTGEKVFLECVQDMDHENMFWYRQDPGLGLRLIYFSYDVKMKEKGDIPEGYSVSREKKERFSLILESASTNQTSMYLCASSSSLYEQYFGPGTRLTVT.

The chain uses TRBV6-6 and TRBJ2-3; TRBD1 aligns across 9 bases. The CDR3 has 15 residues. The V and J ends lost 5 bases and 3 bases, in that order; junction bases with no gene match: 6. The germline CDR1 and CDR2 sequences are MNHNY and SVGAGI (reference sequence). The CDR3 DNA reads TGTGCCAGCAGTCCCGGACAGGGGAAAACAGATACGCAGTATTTT. This sequence encodes CASSPGQGKTDTQYF.